The entry that follows covers one T cell receptor (beta chain) sequence. The antigen it recognizes is unknown. No much larger clone exists at a distance of one base, and base qualities are not known. The same CDR3 is also encoded by other DNA sequences in this sample. This entry comes from a study of shared clonotypes between healthy human individuals (TCRdb year 2020). Background for the entire study: The cohort comprised two women and a few men aged 18 to 49 years. For each donor, three plates each were used for CD4 naive and CD4 memory, two plates were used for CD8 naive, and one plate was used for CD8 memory. To increase sequencing depth and limit assay-specific biases, TCR repertoire library preparation and sequencing were carried out by different laboratories using diverse techniques. Blood TCR repertoires of four to six healthy adults were deeply sequenced to estimate repertoire size and the extent of clonotype sharing between individuals. Leukapheresis yielded between about 0.85 and 9.5 billion PBMCs per donor. Points the paper makes about the study in general: Across several donors, around 5% of naive CD4, approximately 4% of naive CD8, 2% to 2.5% of memory CD4, and approximately 0.42% of memory CD8 clonotypes were shared. Pairwise subsampling indicated that sequencing depth was expected to affect the degree of clonotype sharing among donors. Naive subsets generally had larger estimated clonotype richness than memory subsets did. Only blood was sampled, and tissue TCR repertoires likely differ from those in blood. Even with the large sequencing depth, rarefaction of the sorted-subset datasets indicated that sequencing was incomplete. Higher generation probabilities were observed for clonotypes shared by all four sorted-subset donors than for non-shared clonotypes. The genetic and exposure-history diversity represented was limited by the small number of donors.

For the CD8 naive samples, CD45RO-negative cells were positively selected for CCR7, yielding a CD45RA+CCR7+ population from which TemRA cells were excluded. Donors were healthy HIV-negative adults with no recently reported acute infections or vaccinations. Only Caucasian adults living in Nashville, Tennessee, USA were represented among the donors. After blood collection by leukapheresis, PBMCs were isolated using Ficoll-Histopaque density gradient centrifugation and then cryopreserved in the vapor phase of liquid nitrogen. Purity and quantity of every magnetically sorted T cell population were checked by analytical flow cytometry. From each sorted fraction, genomic DNA was isolated and quantified by UV absorbance on a Nanodrop 2000c. Using the deep immunoSEQ assay, TCR CDR3 regions were amplified from genomic DNA by multiplex PCR. Genomic DNA extracted from each cell subset was distributed evenly over all wells of several immunoSEQ 96-well plates, and each plate served as one replicate. For sorted subsets, approximately 190 ng genomic DNA, equal to about 30,000 T cell genomes, was loaded into each replicate PCR. Purified libraries were measured with a Qubit 3.0 fluorometer, size-checked on a Bioanalyzer 2100, and measured again with the KAPA Library Quantification kit. Every immunoSEQ 96-well plate was sequenced on a separate single-read 150-cycle Illumina NextSeq 550 flow cell. The paper's data handling went like this. Because the immunoSEQ output held only junctional sequences and lacked quality scores, the filtering could not match the filtering applied to full-length reads. To assign V/J genes and CDR3, sequences were annotated against IMGT germline references using PyIR, a Python wrapper for IgBLAST v1.9. Any read was removed if the V/J assignment was weak (E-value above 1e-6), the CDR3 was missing, or the read contained stop codons, out-of-frame junctions, or ambiguous translated residues. A V3J clonotype was defined by an identical inferred V gene, J gene, and CDR3 amino acid sequence. To compute the percentage overlap between repertoires, the number of shared unique clonotypes was divided by the size of the smaller repertoire. Three approaches were used to assess repertoire richness: RTK rarefaction, the Chao1 estimator, and Recon v2.1 estimates of unobserved clonotypes. For all TCRbeta clonotypes obtained by the gDNA method from a handful of donors, generation probabilities were computed with OLGA. This is the immuneACCESS table as TCRdb keeps it, with only in-frame sequences that have V and J called. A part of the clones is gone; compared with another copy, unresolved V genes explain less than half, and the rest is unexplained. V and J calls and clone size are those listed in that table; D and trimming were worked out from the DNA. A total of roughly 550,000 clones appear in this sample, 95% of them only once. Together, the top ten hold 0.095% to 0.12% of the sample.

V ends up 6 bases short and J 4 bases short, with an unmatched junction base count of 5. The germline V gene provides CDR1 MDHEN and CDR2 SYDVKM. The CDR3 holds 14 amino acids from the cysteine to the phenylalanine. The kept DNA is CDR3 alone, 42 bases in frame from the first base. This sequence was found in a woman under 40 in good health. Sequenced material: naive CD8+ T cells sorted from blood. The cell subset or site label for this specimen denotes: CD45RA+CCR7+. The rearranged segments are TRBV28 and TRBJ1-5; TRBD1 fits 8 bases in the junction. The DNA sequence is as follows: TGTGCCAGCAGCCCAGGACAGGGTAATCAGCCCCAGCATTTT. The encoded protein is CASSPGQGNQPQHF.